This T cell receptor (beta chain) was profiled in a study of immune cell composition in non-small cell lung cancer. Findings of the study overall: Squamous lung tumours showed higher top 10 clone scores and clonality than adenocarcinomas. Approximately 73% of squamous and about 30% of adenocarcinoma cases had tumour-associated clones >0.5%. Tumour-reactive clones were not shown to match dominant in vivo tumour clones.

Trimming at V came to 5 bases and at J to 5 bases, leaving 6 bases not matched to a gene. The CDR3 has 13 amino acids. The germline CDR1 and CDR2 sequences are SGHAT and FQNNGV. This clone was found once. Its antigen is still unknown. Sequencing used immunoSEQ multiplex PCR; TCRdb keeps in-frame clones, though not all of them. The repertoire holds 4,800 or so clones, with roughly four fifths as singletons. Template was genomic DNA from frozen, unsorted single-cell suspensions. V usage is TRBV11-2 and J usage is TRBJ2-7, with 7 nucleotides matching TRBD1. The sequenced sample was lung tumor tissue. This receptor was identified in a human donor with non-small cell lung cancer. In DNA, the CDR3 is TGTGCCAGCAGCCACCGGACAGGTAACGAGCAGTACTTC. This encodes CASSHRTGNEQYF.